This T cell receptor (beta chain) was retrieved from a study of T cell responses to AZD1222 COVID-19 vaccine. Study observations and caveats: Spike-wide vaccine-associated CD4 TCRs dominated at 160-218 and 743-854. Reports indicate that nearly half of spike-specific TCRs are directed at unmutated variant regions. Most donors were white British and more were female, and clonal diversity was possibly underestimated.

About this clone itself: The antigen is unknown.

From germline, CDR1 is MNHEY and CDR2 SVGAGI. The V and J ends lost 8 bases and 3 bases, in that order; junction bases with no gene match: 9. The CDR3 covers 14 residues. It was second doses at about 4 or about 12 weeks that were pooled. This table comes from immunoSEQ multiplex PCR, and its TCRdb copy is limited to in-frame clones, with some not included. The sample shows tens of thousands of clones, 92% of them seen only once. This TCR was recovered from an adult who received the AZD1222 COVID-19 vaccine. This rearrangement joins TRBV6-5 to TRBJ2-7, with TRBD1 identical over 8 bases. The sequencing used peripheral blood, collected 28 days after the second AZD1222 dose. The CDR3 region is CASGRTGIGYEQYF. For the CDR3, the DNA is TGTGCCAGCGGCCGGACAGGGATTGGCTACGAGCAGTACTTC.